A selection of T cell receptor beta chains follows, all from one sample in a study of Ad26.COV2.S vaccination and SARS-CoV-2 variants. Generated by immunoSEQ multiplex PCR, the TCRdb table keeps only in-frame clones and is missing some. The sample records 300,000 to 500,000 clones, around nine tenths being singletons. The sample was peripheral blood, taken in a trial of Ad26.COV2.S vaccine versus placebo. These receptors were collected from a person aged 18-60 years who received the Ad26.COV2.S COVID-19 vaccine or a placebo. Both conserved end residues are part of each CDR3. The D gene is left open where the match is weak. A row's size may be missing; if present it is once, few, many or a size class.

v_gene,abundance,d_gene,j_gene,CDR3nt,CDR3aa
TRBV7-9,many,.,TRBJ2-7,TGTGCCAGCAGCTCAGCCTACGAGCAGTACTTC,CASSSAYEQYF
TRBV4-3,.,.,TRBJ1-2,TGCGCCAGCAGCACGGAGCGCTCCTATGGCTACACCTTC,CASSTERSYGYTF
TRBV7-2,.,.,TRBJ2-4,TGTGCCAGCAGCCATTTCGACGGGTTTTACATTCAGTACTTC,CASSHFDGFYIQYF
TRBV7-9,.,.,TRBJ1-3,TGTGCCAGCAGCTTACACCTGAACTCTGGAAACACCATATATTTT,CASSLHLNSGNTIYF
TRBV18,.,.,TRBJ2-7,TGTGCCAGCTCAGTCGGTAACTCCTACGAGCAGTACTTC,CASSVGNSYEQYF
TRBV6-1,.,.,TRBJ1-2,TGTGCCAGCAGTGACAGTGGCTACACCTTC,CASSDSGYTF
TRBV7-8,.,TRBD1,TRBJ1-1,TGTGCCAGCAGGGGAGCGGGACAGGGGATGAACACTGAAGCTTTCTTT,CASRGAGQGMNTEAFF
TRBV4-3,few,.,TRBJ2-7,TGCGCCAGCAGCCAAGATCTGGCTAGCCTCGAGCAGTACTTC,CASSQDLASLEQYF
TRBV5-6,.,TRBD1,TRBJ1-5,TGTGCCAGCAGCGCAAATTACCGGGACAGGGGCAATCAGCCCCAGCATTTT,CASSANYRDRGNQPQHF
TRBV6-6,once,.,TRBJ1-3,TGTGCCAGCGGGGGAAACACCATATATTTT,CASGGNTIYF
TRBV4-1,.,.,TRBJ2-1,TGCGCCAGCAGCCACTTTGCTTTGGGCGATGAGCAGTTCTTC,CASSHFALGDEQFF